These 10 T cell receptor beta chains came from one sample sequenced in a study of CD8 T cells in Susac syndrome. Reverse transcription of roughly 0.45 to 1 ug RNA used random hexamers. TCRdb reprocessed the immunoSEQ multiplex PCR reads via MiXCR and lists one record per CDR3 protein. The profile shows 100,000 to 150,000 distinct CDR3 sequences, 93% of them singletons. Sequenced material: CD4+ T cells from PBMCs. The receptors were gathered from a human donor with multiple sclerosis.

The chain recombines TRBV30 with TRBJ1-2, with TRBD1 matching 8 bases. The V and J ends lost 5 bases and 3 bases, in that order; junction bases with no gene match: 14. CDR3 length equals 16 residues. Germline lookup yields CDR1 GTSNPN and CDR2 SVGIG (reference sequence). CDR3 loop: CAWRGQLGQVDYGYTF. The CDR3 DNA sequence: TGTGCCTGGCGGGGCCAGTTGGGACAGGTCGACTATGGCTACACCTTC.

V is TRBV7-9 and J is TRBJ2-7; perhaps D is TRBD1 or TRBD2 (5 bases each). Germline V gene data show CDR1 as SEHNR and CDR2 as FQNEAQ (reference sequence). Trimming cost V 7 bases and J 3 bases, with 19 bases left between them. The CDR3 totals 15 residues. The CDR3 DNA sequence: TGTGCCAGCACCCTCGGGGCGGCAGGGATCTACGAGCAGTACTTC. It yields the protein CASTLGAAGIYEQYF. Drawing the rest from reference TRBV7-9 and TRBJ2-7, the complete variable domain is DTGVSQNPRHKITKRGQNVTFRCDPISEHNRLYWYRQTLGQGPEFLTYFQNEAQLEKSRLLSDRFSAERPKGSFSTLEIQRTEQGDSAMYLCASTLGAAGIYEQYFGPGTRLTVT.

This chain connects TRBV29-1 to TRBJ2-1, with TRBD1 identical over 8 bases. This CDR3 is 11 amino acids long. V dropped 7 bases and J dropped 4; count of bases not matched to a gene: 0. The germline V gene encodes CDR1 SQVTM and CDR2 ANQGSEA. As DNA, the CDR3 is TGCAGCGGGACAGGGTACAATGAGCAGTTCTTC. This encodes CSGTGYNEQFF.

This clonotype was seen once. The chain is built from TRBV24-1 and TRBJ2-2, with D perhaps matching TRBD1 (5 bases). Germline lookup yields CDR1 KGHDR and CDR2 SFDVKD. The CDR3 is made up of 13 amino acids. V was cut by 10 bases and J by 4 bases, with 12 bases left in between. This chain's CDR3 is CATKRQTTGELFF. DNA for the CDR3: TGTGCCACGAAGAGACAGACCACCGGGGAGCTGTTTTTT.

The chain couples TRBV7-8 to TRBJ2-6; TRBD2 matches 8 bases. V trimming: 8 bases; J trimming: 4 bases; junction bases outside the gene matches: 7. The CDR3 has 15 residues. Germline V gene sequence: CDR1 SGHVS, CDR2 FQNEAQ. CDR3 amino acids: CASRPRGAGANVLTF. DNA for the CDR3: TGTGCCAGCCGTCCGCGGGGGGCAGGGGCCAACGTCCTGACTTTC.

The chain has TRBV29-1 and TRBJ1-2; D possibly corresponds to TRBD1 (5 bases). Germline CDR1 SQVTM, CDR2 ANQGSEA. Trimming pared 3 bases from V and 4 bases from J, leaving 12 bases between. The CDR3 sequence is 13 residues long. CDR3 bases: TGCAGCGTTGACCAGCCCCAGGGCTATGGCTACACCTTC. It yields the protein CSVDQPQGYGYTF. The full variable domain, with the rest looked up from reference TRBV29-1 and TRBJ1-2, is SAVISQKPSRDICQRGTSLTIQCQVDSQVTMMFWYRQQPGQSLTLIATANQGSEATYESGFVIDKFPISRPNLTFSTLTVSNMSPEDSSIYLCSVDQPQGYGYTFGSGTRLTVV.

The chain employs TRBV27 and TRBJ1-1; 9 positions match TRBD1. Germline V gene sequence: CDR1 MNHEY, CDR2 SMNVEV (reference sequence). V shed 5 bases and J 5 bases; nucleotides not matched to a gene: 9. CDR3 length equals 15 residues. The CDR3 reads CASSQRQGGWTEAFF. DNA for the CDR3: TGTGCCAGCAGTCAACGACAGGGGGGTTGGACTGAAGCTTTCTTT.

The chain has TRBV27 and TRBJ2-7; 8 bases match TRBD1. After removal of 8 bases from V and 6 bases from J, the junction contained 12 bases not matched to a gene. CDR1 is MNHEY and CDR2 is SMNVEV in the germline V gene (reference sequence). The CDR3 extends over 14 amino acids. The CDR3 bases are TGTGCCAGCGGAAGACAGGGGAACTTCGGCGAGCAGTACTTC. Encoded protein: CASGRQGNFGEQYF.

The rearrangement links TRBV18 to TRBJ1-1; possibly TRBD1 for D (5 bases). CDR1 KGHSH and CDR2 LQKENI come from the germline V gene. CDR3 length equals 14 residues. The germline V and J ends were trimmed by 3 bases and 4 bases, with 12 bases remaining between them. Written as DNA, the CDR3 is TGTGCCAGCTCACCCGGCCAAAGGGGCACTGAAGCTTTCTTT. This encodes CASSPGQRGTEAFF.

This chain uses TRBV30 with TRBJ1-1, with 7 bases that match TRBD1. V dropped 3 bases and J dropped 4; count of bases not matched to a gene: 8. Germline CDR1 GTSNPN, CDR2 SVGIG (reference sequence). This CDR3 has 14 residues. The CDR3 region has the DNA TGTGCCTGGAGCGGCACAGGGGATGGCACTGAAGCTTTCTTT. Amino acids: CAWSGTGDGTEAFF.